One T cell receptor beta chain is described in this entry. Its antigen is still unknown. No base-level quality is on record; no much larger clone is a single base apart. The source of the sample is a study of memory CD4+ T cells and cytomegalovirus serostatus (dated by TCRdb to about 2019). Study-wide context: The 33 healthy Belgian adults in the cohort included 9 who were CMV seropositive and approximately 24 who were CMV seronegative. To replicate a published TCR-based CMV serostatus classifier, the study sequenced CD4+ memory TCRbeta repertoires from a Belgian cohort whose cytomegalovirus serostatus was known.

The Quick-DNA Microprep Kit was used to extract genomic DNA from the sorted cells. Amplification of TCRbeta DNA was done with the immunoSEQ hsTCRbeta kit, following the protocol from the manufacturer. TCRbeta libraries were sequenced on an Illumina MiSeq instrument. The source study handled its data this way. Once out-of-frame sequences had been removed, some 2 million distinct TCRbeta sequences were left, which works out to an average of around 73,000 per individual. Each individual was scored by the count of 150 or so previously reported CMV-associated TCRbeta sequences and the total productive distinct TCRbeta count. A beta-binomial model was reimplemented in Python, and scikit-learn random forests with default parameters were trained on US cohort data. Classifier performance on the Belgian cohort was summarized as median AUC with percentile confidence intervals calculated over 10,000 bootstrap iterations. TCRdb provides this immuneACCESS table in a form limited to in-frame rearrangements. Some clones are lacking; in checked studies, under half of them reflect an unresolved V gene, and why the rest are absent is not known. V, J and clone size reflect that table, while D and trimming were determined from the DNA. Counted in this sample were some 73,000 clones; just under 80% of them appeared once. The ten most abundant clones make up approximately 2.8% of the sample.

The full study reports these points: Among the 160 or so previously reported CMV-associated TCRbeta sequences, 67 showed up in the CD4+ memory repertoires, with each one found in between one and five individuals. The original-framework classifier achieved a median bootstrapped AUC of approximately 0.94 with a 95% CI of 0.76-1.00 on the Belgian cohort. For CMV serostatus prediction, a median bootstrapped AUC of 0.95 was reached with the original framework, and a median bootstrapped AUC of about 0.89 was reached with a US-trained random forest. The results were interpreted as suggesting that the CMV-associated TCR signature is largely present in the CD4+ memory repertoire. Only CD4+CD45RO+ memory cells were sequenced, in contrast to the original study, which included naive and memory CD4+ and CD8+ populations.

The CDR3 numbers 15 residues from cysteine through phenylalanine. CDR3 DNA only is kept here, 45 bases in frame from base 1. Relative to germline, V is 5 bases shorter and J is 1 base shorter, with 9 bases between their ends. As encoded in the germline V gene, CDR1 is SGHTA while CDR2 is FQGNSA. Single viable CD3+CD4+CD8-CD45RO+ cells were sorted as memory CD4+ T cells on a FACSAria II. To determine CMV serostatus, a Roche Elecsys assay was used that detects serum IgG against CMV pp150, pp28, p38 and p52. After the samples were thawed, total CD4+ T cells were enriched through positive selection using CD4 magnetic microbeads. The samples came from a separate study whose specific focus was interrogating the CD4+ T cell memory repertoire. Peripheral blood mononuclear cells were isolated and cryopreserved following standard operating procedures; serum was stored at -80 °C. The staining relied on CD3-PerCP (BW264/56), CD4-APC (RPA-T4), CD45RO-PE (UCHT1) and CD8-Pacific Orange (3B5) antibodies, and Sytox blue was used to exclude non-viable cells.

The specimen was memory CD4+ T cells from blood. The rearranged segments are TRBV7-2 and TRBJ2-6, and perhaps TRBD2 as D gene, on 5 matching bases. The sequence came from an adult in good health and CMV-seropositive. The CDR3 amino acid sequence is: CASSRLASGANVLTF. The DNA is TGTGCCAGCAGCCGTTTAGCGTCTGGGGCCAACGTCCTGACTTTC.